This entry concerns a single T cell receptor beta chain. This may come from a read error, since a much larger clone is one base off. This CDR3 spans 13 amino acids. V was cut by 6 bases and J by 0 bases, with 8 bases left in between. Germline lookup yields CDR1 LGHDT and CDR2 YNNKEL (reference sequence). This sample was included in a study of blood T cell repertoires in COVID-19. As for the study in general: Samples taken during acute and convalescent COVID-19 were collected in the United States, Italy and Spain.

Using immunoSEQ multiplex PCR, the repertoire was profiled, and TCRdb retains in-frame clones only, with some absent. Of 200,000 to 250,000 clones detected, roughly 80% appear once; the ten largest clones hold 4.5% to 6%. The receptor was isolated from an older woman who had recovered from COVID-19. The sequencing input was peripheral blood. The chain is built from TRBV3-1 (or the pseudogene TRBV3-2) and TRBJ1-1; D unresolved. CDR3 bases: TGTGCCAGCAGACAACAGATGAACACTGAAGCTTTCTTT. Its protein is CASRQQMNTEAFF.